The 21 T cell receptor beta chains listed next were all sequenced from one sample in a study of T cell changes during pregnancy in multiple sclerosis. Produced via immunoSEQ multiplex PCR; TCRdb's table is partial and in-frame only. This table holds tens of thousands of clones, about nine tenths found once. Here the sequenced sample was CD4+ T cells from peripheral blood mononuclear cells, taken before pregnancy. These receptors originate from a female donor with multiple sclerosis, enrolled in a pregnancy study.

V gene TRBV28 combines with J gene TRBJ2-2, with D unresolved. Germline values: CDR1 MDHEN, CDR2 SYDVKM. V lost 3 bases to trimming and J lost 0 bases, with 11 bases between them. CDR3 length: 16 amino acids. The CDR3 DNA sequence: TGTGCCAGCAGTTTGTTCCCCGGTGCGAACACCGGGGAGCTGTTTTTT. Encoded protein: CASSLFPGANTGELFF.

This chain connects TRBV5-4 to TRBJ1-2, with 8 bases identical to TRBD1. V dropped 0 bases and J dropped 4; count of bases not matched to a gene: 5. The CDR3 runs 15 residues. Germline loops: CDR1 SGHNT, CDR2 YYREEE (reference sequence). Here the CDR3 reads CASSLADRGGYGYTF. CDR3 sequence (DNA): TGTGCCAGCAGCTTGGCCGACAGGGGAGGCTATGGCTACACCTTC.

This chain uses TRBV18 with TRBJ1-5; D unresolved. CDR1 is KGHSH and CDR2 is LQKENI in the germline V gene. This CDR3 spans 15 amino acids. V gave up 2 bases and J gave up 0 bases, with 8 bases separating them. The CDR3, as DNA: TGTGCCAGCTCACCAGACACAGCTAGCAATCAGCCCCAGCATTTT. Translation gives CASSPDTASNQPQHF. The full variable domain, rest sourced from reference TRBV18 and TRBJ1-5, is NAGVMQNPRHLVRRRGQEARLRCSPMKGHSHVYWYRQLPEEGLKFMVYLQKENIIDESGMPKERFSAEFPKEGPSILRIQQVVRGDSAAYFCASSPDTASNQPQHFGDGTRLSIL.

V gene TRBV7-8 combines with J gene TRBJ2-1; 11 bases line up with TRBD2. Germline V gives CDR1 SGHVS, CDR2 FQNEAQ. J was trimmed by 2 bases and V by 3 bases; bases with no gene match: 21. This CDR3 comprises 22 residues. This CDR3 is CASSFGRGPGLAEKLTYNEQFF. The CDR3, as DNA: TGTGCCAGCAGCTTCGGAAGGGGACCGGGACTAGCGGAAAAACTTACCTACAATGAGCAGTTCTTC.

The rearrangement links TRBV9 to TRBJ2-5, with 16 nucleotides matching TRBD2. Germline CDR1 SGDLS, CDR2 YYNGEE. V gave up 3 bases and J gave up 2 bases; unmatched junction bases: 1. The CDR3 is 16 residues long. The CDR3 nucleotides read TGTGCCAGCAGCGGGGGACTAGCGGGAGGGCAAGAGACCCAGTACTTC. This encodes CASSGGLAGGQETQYF.

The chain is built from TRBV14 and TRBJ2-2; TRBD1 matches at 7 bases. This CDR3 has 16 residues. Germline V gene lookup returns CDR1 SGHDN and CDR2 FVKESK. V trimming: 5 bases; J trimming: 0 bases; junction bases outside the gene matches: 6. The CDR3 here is CASSVGTVSNTGELFF. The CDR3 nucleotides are TGTGCCAGCAGCGTCGGGACAGTTTCGAACACCGGGGAGCTGTTTTTT. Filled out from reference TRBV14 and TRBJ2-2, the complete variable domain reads EAGVTQFPSHSVIEKGQTVTLRCDPISGHDNLYWYRRVMGKEIKFLLHFVKESKQDESGMPNNRFLAERTGGTYSTLKVQPAELEDSGVYFCASSVGTVSNTGELFFGEGSRLTVL.

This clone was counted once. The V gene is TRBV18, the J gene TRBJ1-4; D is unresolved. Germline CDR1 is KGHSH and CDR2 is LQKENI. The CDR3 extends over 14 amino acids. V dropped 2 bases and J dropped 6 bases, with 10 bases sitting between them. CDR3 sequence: CASSPATGYEKLFF. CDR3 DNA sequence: TGTGCCAGCTCACCAGCGACGGGGTATGAAAAACTGTTTTTT.

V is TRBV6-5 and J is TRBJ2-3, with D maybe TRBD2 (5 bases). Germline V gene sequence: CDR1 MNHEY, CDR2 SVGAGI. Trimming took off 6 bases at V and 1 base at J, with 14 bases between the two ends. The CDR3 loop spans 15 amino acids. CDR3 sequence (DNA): TGTGCCAGCAGGCTACGAGAGGGTGGCACAGATACGCAGTATTTT. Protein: CASRLREGGTDTQYF.

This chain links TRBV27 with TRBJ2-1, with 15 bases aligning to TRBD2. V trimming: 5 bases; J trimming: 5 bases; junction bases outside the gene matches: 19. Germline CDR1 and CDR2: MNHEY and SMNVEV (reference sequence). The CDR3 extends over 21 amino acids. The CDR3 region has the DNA TGTGCCAGCAGTCCGAGACAACCGGGACTAGCGGGAGGCCAGGTAGACAATGAGCAGTTCTTC. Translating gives CASSPRQPGLAGGQVDNEQFF.

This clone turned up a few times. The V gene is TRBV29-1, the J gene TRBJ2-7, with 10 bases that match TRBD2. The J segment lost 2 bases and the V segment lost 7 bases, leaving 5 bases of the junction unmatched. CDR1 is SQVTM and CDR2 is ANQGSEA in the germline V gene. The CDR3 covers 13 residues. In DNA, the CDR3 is TGCAGCGCTGGGACTAGCGTACCCTACGAGCAGTACTTC. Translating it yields CSAGTSVPYEQYF.

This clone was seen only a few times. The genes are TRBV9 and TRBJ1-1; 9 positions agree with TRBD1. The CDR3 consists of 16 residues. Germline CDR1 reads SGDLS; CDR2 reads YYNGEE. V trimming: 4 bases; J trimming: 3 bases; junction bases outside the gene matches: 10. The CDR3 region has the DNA TGTGCCAGCAGCAGGGGACAGGGACACGGGGACACTGAAGCTTTCTTT. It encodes CASSRGQGHGDTEAFF.

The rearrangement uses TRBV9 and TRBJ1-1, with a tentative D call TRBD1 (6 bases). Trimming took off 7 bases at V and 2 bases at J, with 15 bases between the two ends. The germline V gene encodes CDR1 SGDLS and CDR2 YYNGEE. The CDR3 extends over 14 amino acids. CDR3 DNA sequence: TGTGCCAGCTCCCCCCTGGGGGCCAACACTGAAGCTTTCTTT. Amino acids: CASSPLGANTEAFF.

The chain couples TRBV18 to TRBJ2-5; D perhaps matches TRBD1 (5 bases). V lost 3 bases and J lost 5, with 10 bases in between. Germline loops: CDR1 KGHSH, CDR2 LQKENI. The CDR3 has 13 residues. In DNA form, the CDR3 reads TGTGCCAGCTCACCGGGGCTCCGGGAGACCCAGTACTTC. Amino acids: CASSPGLRETQYF.

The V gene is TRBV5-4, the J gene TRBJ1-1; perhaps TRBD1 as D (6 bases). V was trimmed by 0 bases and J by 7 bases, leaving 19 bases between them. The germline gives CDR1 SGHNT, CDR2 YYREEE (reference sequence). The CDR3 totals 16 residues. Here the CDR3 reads CASSLAVGPQQGEAFF. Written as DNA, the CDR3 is TGTGCCAGCAGCTTGGCCGTAGGGCCCCAACAGGGTGAAGCTTTCTTT.

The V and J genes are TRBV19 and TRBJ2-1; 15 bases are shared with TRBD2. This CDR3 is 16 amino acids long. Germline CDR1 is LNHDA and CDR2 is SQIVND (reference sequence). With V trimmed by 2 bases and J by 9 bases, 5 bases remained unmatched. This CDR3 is CASSIPGLAGGVEQFF. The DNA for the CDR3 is TGTGCCAGTAGTATACCTGGACTAGCGGGAGGGGTTGAGCAGTTCTTC.

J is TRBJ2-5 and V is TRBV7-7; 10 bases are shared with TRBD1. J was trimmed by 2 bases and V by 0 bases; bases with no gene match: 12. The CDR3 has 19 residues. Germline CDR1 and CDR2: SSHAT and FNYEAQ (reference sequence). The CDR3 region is CASSLAILGTGANQETQYF. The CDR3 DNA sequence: TGTGCCAGCAGCTTAGCGATACTCGGGACAGGGGCGAATCAAGAGACCCAGTACTTC.

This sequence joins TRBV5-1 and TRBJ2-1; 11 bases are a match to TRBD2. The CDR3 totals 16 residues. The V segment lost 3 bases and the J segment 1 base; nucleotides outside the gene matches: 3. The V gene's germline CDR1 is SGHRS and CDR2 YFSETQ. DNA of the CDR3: TGCGCCAGCAGCTGGGGACTAGCGGTTTCCTACAATGAGCAGTTCTTC. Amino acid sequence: CASSWGLAVSYNEQFF.

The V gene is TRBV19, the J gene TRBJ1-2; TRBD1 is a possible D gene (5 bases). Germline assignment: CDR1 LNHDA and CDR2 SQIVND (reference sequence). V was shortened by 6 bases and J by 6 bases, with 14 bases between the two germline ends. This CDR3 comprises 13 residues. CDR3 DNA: TGTGCCAGTAGGACGGGTTCGACAGATGGCTACACCTTC. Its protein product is CASRTGSTDGYTF.

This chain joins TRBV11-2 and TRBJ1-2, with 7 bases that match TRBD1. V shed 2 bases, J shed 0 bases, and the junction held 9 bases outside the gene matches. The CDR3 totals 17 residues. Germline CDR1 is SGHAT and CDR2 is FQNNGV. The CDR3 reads CASSLPPGQRSNYGYTF. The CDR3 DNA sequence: TGTGCCAGCAGCTTACCACCGGGACAGAGGTCTAACTATGGCTACACCTTC.

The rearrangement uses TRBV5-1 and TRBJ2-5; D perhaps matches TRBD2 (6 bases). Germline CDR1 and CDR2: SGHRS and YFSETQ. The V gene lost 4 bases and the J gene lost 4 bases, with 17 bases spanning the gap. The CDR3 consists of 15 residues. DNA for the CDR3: TGCGCCAGCAGCCTCCTGCGGGGCCCTTTAGAGACCCAGTACTTC. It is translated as CASSLLRGPLETQYF.

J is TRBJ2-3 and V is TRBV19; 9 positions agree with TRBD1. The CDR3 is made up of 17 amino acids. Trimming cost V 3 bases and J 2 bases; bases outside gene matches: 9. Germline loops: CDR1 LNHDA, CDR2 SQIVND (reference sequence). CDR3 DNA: TGTGCCAGTAGTATTCCCGGGACAGGGCCCTTCACAGATACGCAGTATTTT. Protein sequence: CASSIPGTGPFTDTQYF.